This T cell receptor beta chain emerged from a study of siplizumab effects on memory and regulatory T cells. CDR3 size: 14 residues. Germline trimming cut 1 base from V and 8 bases from J; bases unmatched to any gene: 4. Germline V lookup: CDR1 SNHLY, CDR2 FYNNEI. TCRdb keeps only in-frame clones here, not all; method: immunoSEQ multiplex PCR. The sample records roughly 100,000 clones, about 92% being singletons. Sample: CD4+ T cells sorted from blood. V gene TRBV2 combines with J gene TRBJ1-2, with 10 bases matching TRBD1. This TCR came from a human donor in good health. CDR3 DNA: TGTGCCAGCAGTGAAGGACAGGGGGCAAGGGGCTACACCTTC. Translation gives CASSEGQGARGYTF.